Following are 19 T cell receptor beta chains from one sample sequenced in a study of type 1 and type 2 diabetes patients. PCR was run on genomic DNA. The TCR beta CDR3 region was amplified using 30 forward and 13 reverse primers. TCRdb redid the calling of the multiplex PCR reads with MiXCR, one entry per CDR3 protein. The sample has 250,000 to 300,000 distinct CDR3 sequences, roughly 48% seen once. Sequenced material: peripheral blood mononuclear cells (PBMCs). These TCRs come from a man aged 18 to 30 with type 2 diabetes.

This clonotype was found many times. This chain uses TRBV7-3 with TRBJ2-7; D unresolved. The CDR3 is 13 residues long. The germline V and J ends were trimmed by 5 bases and 3 bases, with 11 bases remaining between them. Germline-derived CDR1 and CDR2 are SGHTA and FQGTGA. In DNA, the CDR3 is TGTGCCAGCAGCCGGACGGATGGCTACGAGCAGTACTTC. Translation: CASSRTDGYEQYF.

The gene calls are TRBV2 and TRBJ2-3; tentatively, D is TRBD2 (5 bases). The CDR3 runs 14 residues. In germline, CDR1 is SNHLY, CDR2 FYNNEI. Trimming stripped 10 bases from V and 1 base from J, with 15 bases between. CDR3 DNA: TGTGCCACCAGGACTGCCGCGGGCACAGATACGCAGTATTTT. Amino acids: CATRTAAGTDTQYF.

V and J are TRBV7-8 and TRBJ1-6; no firm D call. Between the trimmed V and J ends, which lost 2 bases and 10 bases, there was a span of 9 bases. Germline V lookup: CDR1 SGHVS, CDR2 FQNEAQ. CDR3 length equals 13 residues. The CDR3 DNA reads TGTGCCAGCAGCTTACGGGCTGGGTCACCCCTCCACTTT. As protein: CASSLRAGSPLHF.

This chain joins TRBV28 and TRBJ2-5, with a possible D match to TRBD2 (7 bases). CDR1 is MDHEN and CDR2 is SYDVKM in the germline V gene. The CDR3 has 14 amino acids. V shed 6 bases and J shed 5 bases, with 16 bases lying between them. The CDR3 DNA reads TGTGCCAGCAGCGTCCTCGGGGGGCAGGAGACCCAGTACTTC. Translation: CASSVLGGQETQYF.

The chain recombines TRBV6-1 with TRBJ1-6; the match to TRBD1 covers 7 bases. The junction had 11 bases not matched to a gene; V was cut back by 6 bases and J by 6 bases. Germline V gives CDR1 MNHNS, CDR2 SASEGT. The CDR3 is made up of 16 amino acids. CDR3 region: CASRPQQGWPNSPLHF. DNA for the CDR3: TGTGCCAGCAGACCTCAACAGGGGTGGCCTAATTCACCCCTCCACTTT.

V and J are TRBV4-3 and TRBJ2-5; 10 nucleotides line up with TRBD2. From germline, CDR1 is LGHNA and CDR2 YSLEER. The CDR3 totals 13 residues. With 6 bases clipped from V and 8 bases from J, the junction kept 6 bases outside the gene matches. This chain's CDR3 is CASSEQREGTQYF. The CDR3 coding sequence is TGCGCCAGCAGTGAGCAGCGGGAGGGTACCCAGTACTTC.

Regarding this clonotype: The germline gene is not matched at one end of the junction; a read error may be the cause. The chain is built from TRBV5-1 and TRBJ2-1; TRBD1 is a possible D gene (6 bases). Germline values: CDR1 SGHRS, CDR2 YFSETQ. The CDR3 has 15 residues. CDR3: CAGSLSGGSYNEQVF. The CDR3 DNA reads TGCGCCGGCAGCTTGAGTGGGGGCTCCTACAATGAGCAGGTCTTC.

The chain couples TRBV2 to TRBJ1-4; 10 bases are a match to TRBD1. CDR1 and CDR2 (germline): SNHLY, FYNNEI. V was clipped by 6 bases and J by 8 bases; unmatched bases: 12. The CDR3 totals 16 residues. The CDR3 coding sequence is TGTGCCAGCAGAGACCCCCGGGACAGGGGCGAGGAAAAACTGTTTTTT. Translating it yields CASRDPRDRGEEKLFF.

This clonotype showed up just a few times. The chain combines TRBV19 with TRBJ1-4; 11 nucleotides match TRBD1. The CDR3 runs 19 residues. Germline V lookup: CDR1 LNHDA, CDR2 SQIVND (reference sequence). V was clipped by 8 bases and J by 3 bases; unmatched bases: 17. DNA for the CDR3: TGTGCCAGTGGGGCGCTTTGGACAGGGGGCAGGACAGCTAATGAAAAACTGTTTTTT. It codes for CASGALWTGGRTANEKLFF.

In this sample, this clonotype turned up a few times. The gene calls are TRBV20-1 and TRBJ2-5; 7 positions match TRBD1. The CDR3 loop spans 13 amino acids. The J segment lost 5 bases and the V segment lost 6 bases, leaving 9 bases of the junction unmatched. Per the germline V gene, CDR1 is DFQATT and CDR2 is SNEGSKA (reference sequence). CDR3 DNA: TGCAGTGCCATGACAGGGACGTCGGAGACCCAGTACTTC. Protein: CSAMTGTSETQYF.

This chain links TRBV9 with TRBJ2-5; D is possibly TRBD1 or TRBD2 (5 bases each). The V and J ends lost 0 bases and 4 bases respectively, with 10 bases between them. Germline values: CDR1 SGDLS, CDR2 YYNGEE. This CDR3 has 14 amino acids. The CDR3 nucleotides read TGTGCCAGCAGCGTAGGGTTTGGGGGAGAGACCCAGTACTTC. Amino acids: CASSVGFGGETQYF.

The gene calls are TRBV6-2 or TRBV6-3 and TRBJ1-1; TRBD1 matches 9 bases. V was clipped by 6 bases and J by 3 bases; unmatched bases: 11. In germline, CDR1 is MNHEY, CDR2 SVGEGT. This CDR3 has 16 residues. The CDR3 loop is CASSTTGGDWDTEAFF. As DNA, the CDR3 is TGTGCCAGCAGCACCACAGGGGGCGACTGGGACACTGAAGCTTTCTTT.

The chain carries TRBV7-3 and TRBJ2-5, with unresolved D. The length of the CDR3 is 11 residues. With 5 bases removed from V and 4 bases from J, the gap between germline ends came to 5 bases. Germline lookup yields CDR1 SGHTA and CDR2 FQGTGA. CDR3 bases: TGTGCCAGCAGCATTTTAGAGACCCAGTACTTC. Its translation: CASSILETQYF. Full variable domain (remainder filled in from reference TRBV7-3 and TRBJ2-5): GAGVSQTPSNKVTEKGKYVELRCDPISGHTALYWYRQSLGQGPEFLIYFQGTGAADDSGLPNDRFFAVRPEGSVSTLKIQRTERGDSAVYLCASSILETQYFGPGTRLLVL.

For this clonotype: One end of the junction is discordant with germline, which a read error may explain. CDR3 nucleotides: TGTGCCAGCAGCTTACTCAGGGGTAACTCTGAAGCTCTCTTT. It is translated as CASSLLRGNSEALF. The genes are TRBV2 and TRBJ1-1, with TRBD1 as a possible D gene (6 bases). This CDR3 is 14 amino acids long. CDR1 and CDR2 (germline): SNHLY, FYNNEI.

The chain employs TRBV20-1 and TRBJ2-1; D is unclear. Germline loops: CDR1 DFQATT, CDR2 SNEGSKA (reference sequence). V lost 3 bases to trimming and J lost 5 bases, with 5 bases between them. The CDR3 loop spans 11 amino acids. The CDR3 loop reads CSASYNNEQFF. CDR3 coding DNA: TGCAGTGCTAGCTACAACAATGAGCAGTTCTTC.

The CDR3 spells CASSLGGRTTGELFF. In DNA form, the CDR3 reads TGTGCCAGCAGCTTAGGCGGGAGGACTACCGGGGAGCTGTTTTTT. The genes are TRBV7-2 and TRBJ2-2, with TRBD2 matching over 8 bases. The CDR3 contains 15 residues. Germline values: CDR1 SGHTA, CDR2 FQGNSA. The J segment lost 5 bases and the V segment lost 1 base, leaving 3 bases of the junction unmatched.

The table lists this clonotype with a few counts. The V and J genes are TRBV20-1 and TRBJ2-7, with 11 nucleotides matching TRBD2. Germline values: CDR1 DFQATT, CDR2 SNEGSKA (reference sequence). V gave up 0 bases and J gave up 3 bases; unmatched junction bases: 4. The CDR3 length is 15 residues. In DNA, the CDR3 is TGCAGTGCTAGAGAAGGGACTAGCGGCCTCTACGAGCAGTACTTC. Protein sequence: CSAREGTSGLYEQYF.

As to this clonotype: One end of the junction is discordant with germline, which a read error may explain. The chain combines TRBV19 with TRBJ2-7, with TRBD2 matching over 8 bases. Germline loops: CDR1 LNHDA, CDR2 SQIVND (reference sequence). CDR3 length: 13 residues. CDR3: CASSGGSQGQQYF. The CDR3 coding sequence is TGCGCCAGCAGCGGGGGTTCCCAAGGTCAGCAGTACTTC.

The table lists this clonotype with a few counts. The genes are TRBV27 and TRBJ2-3; 8 nucleotides line up with TRBD2. With V trimmed by 4 bases and J by 4 bases, 10 bases remained unmatched. CDR1 is MNHEY and CDR2 is SMNVEV in the germline V gene (reference sequence). This CDR3 is built from 16 residues. The CDR3 DNA reads TGTGCCAGCAGTTCTCAGTTGCGGGGGGCTGCAGATACGCAGTATTTT. Translating it yields CASSSQLRGAADTQYF.